This is a list of T cell receptor beta chains from one sample in a study of T cell repertoires in cytomegalovirus infection. TCRdb ran MiXCR on the reads and lists one entry per CDR3 protein. The data show some 250,000 distinct CDR3 sequences, less than 9.5% seen once. The specimen sequenced was PBMCs. These receptors were taken from a human donor in good health (CMV status not recorded). Some clones in this sample may be carry-over from other donors' samples. CDR3s include the opening cysteine and the closing phenylalanine or tryptophan. D genes are given only for firm matches. Some rows mark clone size as missing; the rest say once, few, many or name a class of expanded clone.

>TRBD1|TRBV11-3|many|TRBJ2-5
CASRSGTGLQETQYF
TGTGCCAGCAGGTCCGGGACAGGCCTCCAAGAGACCCAGTACTTC
>.|TRBV6-1|.|TRBJ2-4
CASSVDPKNIQYF
TGTGCCAGCAGTGTAGATCCTAAAAACATTCAGTACTTC
>TRBD1|TRBV7-2|many|TRBJ1-2
CASGDRGLYGYTF
TGTGCGAGCGGGGACAGGGGGCTTTATGGCTACACCTTC
>.|TRBV19|.|TRBJ2-7
CATNGRGSYEQYF
TGTGCCACCAACGGCAGGGGTTCATACGAGCAGTACTTC
>.|TRBV27|.|TRBJ2-2
CASSLSPDGAGELFF
TGTGCCAGCAGTTTATCCCCGGACGGGGCCGGGGAGCTGTTTTTT
>.|TRBV11-3|.|TRBJ2-5
CASSRLGGARETQYF
TGTGCCAGCAGCCGCCTGGGGGGGGCTCGAGAGACCCAGTACTTC
>.|TRBV7-4|many|TRBJ1-1
CASSSFMGHPALAFF
TGTGCCAGCAGCTCCTTCATGGGACACCCGGCATTAGCTTTCTTT
>TRBD1|TRBV11-2|many|TRBJ1-1
CASSDRDRGRYTEAFF
TGTGCCAGCAGCGACCGGGACAGGGGGAGGTACACTGAAGCTTTCTTT
>.|TRBV20-1|few|TRBJ1-5
CSARPGLSNQPQHF
TGCAGTGCTCGCCCGGGACTTAGTAATCAGCCCCAGCATTTT
>TRBD1|TRBV7-2|many|TRBJ2-7
CASRLRTGETYEQYF
TGTGCCAGCAGATTACGGACAGGGGAGACCTACGAGCAGTACTTC
>.|TRBV7-2|many|TRBJ1-4
CASSLAGTNEKLFF
TGTGCCAGCAGCTTAGCCGGCACTAATGAAAAACTGTTTTTT
>.|TRBV28|few|TRBJ1-2
CASSPPGSRVSYGYTF
TGTGCCAGCAGCCCGCCTGGGTCGCGAGTCTCCTATGGCTACACCTTC
>TRBD1|TRBV20-1|.|TRBJ2-7
CSALTGGVEQYF
TGCAGTGCGCTGACAGGGGGCGTCGAGCAGTACTTC